The 17 T cell receptor beta chains reported below all come from one sample, sequenced in a study of blood T cell repertoires in COVID-19 (dated by TCRdb to about 2020). Libraries were prepared through the immunoSEQ multiplex PCR assay. Here the immuneACCESS table is served through TCRdb, limited to in-frame sequences with V and J called. Missing clones are a known gap in these copies; in checked studies unresolved V genes cover under half, and the rest lacks a known reason. The sample records 200,000 to 250,000 clones, approximately 86% of which are singletons. The ten largest make up under 15% of the sample. Sequences were obtained from PBMCs or T cells enriched from blood (not recorded which). All receptors come from a woman in her forties or fifties with acute COVID-19.

The V gene is TRBV11-2, the J gene TRBJ1-1; 7 positions match TRBD1. The ends lost 3 bases at V and 4 bases at J; junction bases unmatched: 5. Germline V gene data show CDR1 as SGHAT and CDR2 as FQNNGV. This CDR3 is 14 amino acids long. The CDR3 bases are TGTGCCAGCAGCTTCGTACAGGGGATCACTGAAGCTTTCTTT. Amino acids: CASSFVQGITEAFF.

This rearrangement joins TRBV9 to TRBJ1-6; D unresolved. Germline CDR1 SGDLS, CDR2 YYNGEE. The V end was cut by 7 bases, the J end by 4 bases, with 9 bases between. The CDR3 is made up of 13 amino acids. This CDR3 is CASSRDYNSPLHF. CDR3 in DNA: TGTGCCAGCTCCCGGGATTATAATTCACCCCTCCACTTT.

This rearrangement joins TRBV18 to TRBJ1-2, with D perhaps TRBD1 (6 bases). V lost 1 base to trimming and J lost 11 bases, with 11 bases between them. Germline CDR1 reads KGHSH; CDR2 reads LQKENI. This CDR3 spans 12 amino acids. The CDR3: CASSPQGVSYTF. In DNA form, the CDR3 reads TGTGCCAGCTCACCACAGGGGGTGTCTTACACCTTC.

This sequence joins TRBV5-1 and TRBJ2-3, with 13 bases matching TRBD2. Germline values: CDR1 SGHRS, CDR2 YFSETQ. CDR3 length: 17 amino acids. J was trimmed by 6 bases and V by 0 bases; bases with no gene match: 7. The CDR3 DNA reads as TGCGCCAGCAGCTTGGCCTTACTAGCGGGAGGGGAGGATACGCAGTATTTT. Residues: CASSLALLAGGEDTQYF. Full variable domain (rest looked up from reference TRBV5-1 and TRBJ2-3): KAGVTQTPRYLIKTRGQQVTLSCSPISGHRSVSWYQQTPGQGLQFLFEYFSETQRNKGNFPGRFSGRQFSNSRSEMNVSTLELGDSALYLCASSLALLAGGEDTQYFGPGTRLTVL.

The chain combines TRBV11-2 with TRBJ1-5; TRBD1 might be the D (5 bases). CDR1 SGHAT and CDR2 FQNNGV come from the germline V gene. V shed 0 bases and J shed 0 bases, with 18 bases lying between them. CDR3 length: 19 residues. The CDR3 loop is CASSLDAVGVGYSNQPQHF. For the CDR3, the DNA is TGTGCCAGCAGCTTAGACGCGGTAGGGGTCGGCTATAGCAATCAGCCCCAGCATTTT. Using reference TRBV11-2 and TRBJ1-5 for the parts outside the CDR3, the full variable domain is EAGVAQSPRYKIIEKRQSVAFWCNPISGHATLYWYQQILGQGPKLLIQFQNNGVVDDSQLPKDRFSAERLKGVDSTLKIQPAKLEDSAVYLCASSLDAVGVGYSNQPQHFGDGTRLSIL.

This clone showed up just once. The chain has TRBV12-3 or TRBV12-4 and TRBJ2-7; 7 bases agree with TRBD1. V trimming: 5 bases; J trimming: 2 bases; junction bases outside the gene matches: 3. The CDR3 runs 13 residues. CDR3 region: CASSRDRTYEQYF. In DNA form, the CDR3 reads TGTGCCAGCAGTCGGGACAGAACCTACGAGCAGTACTTC.

The chain couples TRBV7-3 to TRBJ2-1, with D tentatively TRBD2 (5 bases). Deletions cut 3 bases from V and 8 bases from J, with 8 bases between. The CDR3 length is 12 residues. The germline CDR1 and CDR2 sequences are SGHTA and FQGTGA. The DNA for the CDR3 is TGTGCCAGCAGCTTCCCGGGGTATGAGCAGTTCTTC. This codes for CASSFPGYEQFF.

The V gene is TRBV5-6, the J gene TRBJ1-4; no clear D gene. CDR1 and CDR2 (germline): SGHDT, YYEEEE. V shed 5 bases and J shed 7 bases, with 15 bases lying between them. CDR3 length: 14 amino acids. DNA for the CDR3: TGTGCCAGCAGTAACCGGATCGGGGTTGAAAAACTGTTTTTT. Protein: CASSNRIGVEKLFF.

V and J are TRBV11-2 and TRBJ1-2; weak D call: TRBD1 (6 bases). V lost 3 bases, J lost 7 bases, and 12 bases lay in between. Per germline, CDR1 SGHAT and CDR2 FQNNGV. The CDR3 totals 13 residues. The CDR3 bases are TGTGCCAGCAGCTTTCAGGGGCTTGGTGGCTACACCTTC. It translates to CASSFQGLGGYTF.

The gene calls are TRBV19 and TRBJ1-5, with 8 bases lining up with TRBD1. Germline V CDR1 and CDR2: LNHDA, SQIVND (reference sequence). The CDR3 is made up of 14 amino acids. V lost 6 bases and J lost 1; bases outside the gene matches: 2. The CDR3 nucleotides read TGTGCCAGTAGGGACAGGGAAAGCAATCAGCCCCAGCATTTT. This codes for CASRDRESNQPQHF. Looking up the rest from reference TRBV19 and TRBJ1-5 gives the full variable domain: DGGITQSPKYLFRKEGQNVTLSCEQNLNHDAMYWYRQDPGQGLRLIYYSQIVNDFQKGDIAEGYSVSREKKESFPLTVTSAQKNPTAFYLCASRDRESNQPQHFGDGTRLSIL.

The gene calls are TRBV18 and TRBJ1-6; D not resolved. With 3 bases removed from V and 14 bases from J, the gap between germline ends came to 14 bases. This CDR3 has 13 amino acids. Germline V lookup: CDR1 KGHSH, CDR2 LQKENI. CDR3 sequence reads: CASSPPGEFTLHF. CDR3 sequence (DNA): TGTGCCAGCTCACCGCCTGGGGAGTTCACCCTCCACTTT.

The rearrangement joins TRBV27 to TRBJ2-6; D is unclear. This CDR3 contains 17 residues. Per the germline V gene, CDR1 is MNHEY and CDR2 is SMNVEV (reference sequence). V dropped 2 bases and J dropped 0 bases, with 11 bases sitting between them. CDR3 nucleotides: TGTGCCAGCAGTTTAGAGTCCCCTACCTCTGGGGCCAACGTCCTGACTTTC. Amino acid sequence: CASSLESPTSGANVLTF.

This chain links TRBV11-2 with TRBJ2-1; TRBD2 might be the D (6 bases). The CDR3 extends over 17 amino acids. Germline CDR1 SGHAT, CDR2 FQNNGV. Trimming cost V 0 bases and J 0 bases, with 12 bases left between them. CDR3 loop: CASSLEPGLSSYNEQFF. The CDR3 bases are TGTGCCAGCAGCTTAGAACCGGGACTCAGCTCCTACAATGAGCAGTTCTTC. The variable domain in full, completed from reference TRBV11-2 and TRBJ2-1, reads EAGVAQSPRYKIIEKRQSVAFWCNPISGHATLYWYQQILGQGPKLLIQFQNNGVVDDSQLPKDRFSAERLKGVDSTLKIQPAKLEDSAVYLCASSLEPGLSSYNEQFFGPGTRLTVL.

This clone was observed a few times. The V call is TRBV2, the J call TRBJ2-7; D is perhaps TRBD2 (5 bases). The CDR3 extends over 13 amino acids. The ends were cut back, 8 bases at V and 7 bases at J, with 18 bases in the middle. Germline CDR1 is SNHLY and CDR2 is FYNNEI. CDR3 DNA sequence: TGTGCCAGCTTTAAAAGCGGCCTCATAGAGCAGTACTTC. Amino acid sequence: CASFKSGLIEQYF. The full variable domain, with the rest looked up from reference TRBV2 and TRBJ2-7, is EPEVTQTPSHQVTQMGQEVILRCVPISNHLYFYWYRQILGQKVEFLVSFYNNEISEKSEIFDDQFSVERPDGSNFTLKIRSTKLEDSAMYFCASFKSGLIEQYFGPGTRLTVT.

The chain couples TRBV18 to TRBJ2-1; TRBD2 aligns across 11 bases. From germline, CDR1 is KGHSH and CDR2 LQKENI. The CDR3 length is 18 residues. Trimming took 6 bases from V and 7 from J; bases not matched to a gene: 17. CDR3 sequence (DNA): TGTGCCAGCTCCTCCGGGACTAGCGGATCCGGAGCCCGAAATGAGCAGTTCTTC. Encoded protein: CASSSGTSGSGARNEQFF.

The V and J genes are TRBV11-2 and TRBJ2-7, with TRBD2 matching 7 bases. From germline, CDR1 is SGHAT and CDR2 FQNNGV. The CDR3 has 16 residues. Germline trimming cut 0 bases from V and 6 bases from J; bases unmatched to any gene: 11. CDR3 bases: TGTGCCAGCAGCTTAGATGGAGGGCGGCGGGAGCTCGAGCAGTACTTC. This encodes CASSLDGGRRELEQYF.

This chain joins TRBV28 and TRBJ2-1, with 11 bases identical to TRBD1. Germline V gives CDR1 MDHEN, CDR2 SYDVKM. This CDR3 has 15 residues. Germline trimming cut 3 bases from V and 8 bases from J; bases unmatched to any gene: 6. CDR3 coding DNA: TGTGCCAGCAGTTTCGGGACAGGGGGACGATATGAGCAGTTCTTC. As protein: CASSFGTGGRYEQFF.